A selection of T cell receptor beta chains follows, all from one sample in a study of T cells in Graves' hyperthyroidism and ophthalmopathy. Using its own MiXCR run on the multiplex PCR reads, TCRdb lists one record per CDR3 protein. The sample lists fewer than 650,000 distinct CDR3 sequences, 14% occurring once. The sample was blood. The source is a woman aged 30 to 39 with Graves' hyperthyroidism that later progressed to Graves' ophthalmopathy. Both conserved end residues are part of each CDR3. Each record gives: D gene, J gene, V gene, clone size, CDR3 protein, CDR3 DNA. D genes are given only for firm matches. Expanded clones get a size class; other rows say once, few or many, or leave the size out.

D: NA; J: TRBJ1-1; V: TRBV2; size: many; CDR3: CATEGLLAFF; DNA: TGTGCCACAGAGGGCCTCCTAGCTTTCTTT
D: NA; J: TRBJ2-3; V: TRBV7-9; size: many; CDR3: CASRPAGRVRADTQYF; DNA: TGTGCCAGCAGGCCCGCTGGTAGGGTTCGGGCAGATACGCAGTATTTT
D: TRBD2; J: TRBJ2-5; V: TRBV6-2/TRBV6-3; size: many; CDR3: CASSPQRGIEETQYF; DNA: TGTGCCAGCAGTCCTCAGCGGGGTATAGAAGAGACCCAGTACTTC
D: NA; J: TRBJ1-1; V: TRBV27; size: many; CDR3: CASSFSGRLNTEAFF; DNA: TGTGCCAGCAGTTTTTCCGGACGGCTCAACACTGAAGCTTTCTTT
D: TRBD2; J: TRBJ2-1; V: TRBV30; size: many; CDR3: CAWSVHAGEGNEQFF; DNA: TGTGCCTGGAGTGTACACGCGGGAGAGGGAAATGAGCAGTTCTTC
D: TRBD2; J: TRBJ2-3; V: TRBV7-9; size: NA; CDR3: CASSPLGGTTDTQYF; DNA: TGTGCCAGCAGCCCACTCGGGGGGACGACAGATACGCAGTATTTT
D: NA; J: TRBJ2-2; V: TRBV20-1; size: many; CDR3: CSATGNTGELFF; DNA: TGCAGTGCTACAGGGAACACCGGGGAGCTGTTTTTT
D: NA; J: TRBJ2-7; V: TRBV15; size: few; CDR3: CATSRDGFGHYEQYF; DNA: TGTGCCACCAGCAGAGATGGGTTTGGGCACTACGAGCAGTACTTC
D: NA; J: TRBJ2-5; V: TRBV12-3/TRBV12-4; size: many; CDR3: CASRLRDNQETQYF; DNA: TGTGCCAGCAGACTCCGGGACAACCAAGAGACCCAGTACTTC
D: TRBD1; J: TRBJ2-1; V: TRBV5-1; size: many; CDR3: CASSDGQGYNEQFF; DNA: TGCGCCAGCAGCGACGGACAGGGTTACAATGAGCAGTTCTTC
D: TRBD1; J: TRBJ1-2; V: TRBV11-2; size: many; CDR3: CASSPSGGAYGYTF; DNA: TGTGCCAGCAGCCCATCAGGGGGCGCCTATGGCTACACCTTC
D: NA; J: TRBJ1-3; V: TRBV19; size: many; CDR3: CASSISLGGSGNTIYF; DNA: TGTGCCAGTAGTATCTCTCTAGGTGGCTCTGGAAACACCATATATTTT
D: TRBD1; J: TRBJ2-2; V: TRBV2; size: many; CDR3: CASSWTGENTGELFF; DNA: TGTGCCAGCAGCTGGACAGGGGAGAACACCGGGGAGCTGTTTTTT
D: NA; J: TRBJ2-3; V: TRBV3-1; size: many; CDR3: CASSQTDTQYF; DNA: TGTGCCAGCAGCCAAACAGATACGCAGTATTTT
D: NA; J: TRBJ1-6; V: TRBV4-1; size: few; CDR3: CASSQVGPGLINSPLHF; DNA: TGCGCCAGCAGCCAAGTTGGGCCGGGACTGATTAATTCACCCCTCCACTTT
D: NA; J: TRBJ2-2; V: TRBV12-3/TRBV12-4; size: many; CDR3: CASSFGLNTGELFF; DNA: TGTGCCAGCAGTTTCGGACTTAACACCGGGGAGCTGTTTTTT
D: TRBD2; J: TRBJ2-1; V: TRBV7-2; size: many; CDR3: CASSTGIAGAGYNEQFF; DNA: TGTGCCAGCAGCACAGGGATAGCGGGAGCGGGGTACAATGAGCAGTTCTTC
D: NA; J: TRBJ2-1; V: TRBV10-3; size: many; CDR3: CAISEGGPGGEPYNEQFF; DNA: TGTGCCATCAGTGAAGGGGGCCCAGGCGGGGAGCCGTACAATGAGCAGTTCTTC
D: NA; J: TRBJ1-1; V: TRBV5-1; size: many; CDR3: CASTDGLEAFF; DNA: TGCGCCAGCACAGACGGTCTCGAAGCTTTCTTT
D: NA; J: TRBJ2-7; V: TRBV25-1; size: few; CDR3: CASTSQLRSYEQYF; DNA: TGTGCCAGCACTTCACAATTAAGGTCCTACGAGCAGTACTTC
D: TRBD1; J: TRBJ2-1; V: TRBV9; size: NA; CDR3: CASSPGQGVSYNEQFF; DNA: TGTGCCAGCAGTCCGGGACAGGGGGTCTCCTACAATGAGCAGTTCTTC
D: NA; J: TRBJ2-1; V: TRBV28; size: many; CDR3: CASSLATMAVQFF; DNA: TGTGCCAGCAGTTTAGCTACCATGGCGGTGCAGTTCTTC
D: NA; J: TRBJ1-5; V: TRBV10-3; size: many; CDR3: CAISRSGMSQPQHF; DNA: TGTGCCATCTCTCGAAGCGGTATGAGCCAGCCCCAGCATTTT
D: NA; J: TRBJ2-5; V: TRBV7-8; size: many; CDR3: CASSPIGQLGRETQYF; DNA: TGTGCCAGCAGCCCTATAGGACAGCTAGGGCGAGAGACCCAGTACTTC
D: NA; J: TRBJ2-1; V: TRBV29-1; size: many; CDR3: CSGTRSPYEQFF; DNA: TGCAGCGGTACCAGGTCGCCATATGAGCAGTTCTTC
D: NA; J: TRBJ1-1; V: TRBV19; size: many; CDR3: CASSSGDMNTEAFF; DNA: TGTGCCAGTAGTAGTGGTGACATGAACACTGAAGCTTTCTTT
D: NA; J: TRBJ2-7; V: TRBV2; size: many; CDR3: CASGGDSYEQYF; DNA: TGTGCCAGCGGAGGGGATTCCTACGAGCAGTACTTC
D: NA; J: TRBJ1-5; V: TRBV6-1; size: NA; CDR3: CASSEAGRYSNQPQHF; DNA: TGTGCCAGCAGTGAAGCGGGCAGATATAGCAATCAGCCCCAGCATTTT
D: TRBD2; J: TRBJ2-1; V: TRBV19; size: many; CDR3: CASTPGAGESYNEQFF; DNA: TGTGCCAGTACCCCCGGAGCGGGAGAATCCTACAATGAGCAGTTCTTC
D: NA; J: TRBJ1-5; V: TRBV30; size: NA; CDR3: CAWSRGLGQKKTPQHF; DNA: TGTGCCTGGAGCCGGGGGCTCGGGCAGAAAAAGACGCCCCAGCATTTT
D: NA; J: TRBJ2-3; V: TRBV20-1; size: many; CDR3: CSASRVQDTQYF; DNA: TGCAGTGCTAGCCGAGTCCAGGATACGCAGTATTTT
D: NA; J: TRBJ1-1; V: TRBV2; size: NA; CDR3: CASSVSYGTLNTEAFF; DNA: TGTGCCAGCAGTGTCTCCTACGGGACACTTAACACTGAAGCTTTCTTT
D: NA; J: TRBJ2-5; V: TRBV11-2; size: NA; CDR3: CASSPRHERQETQYF; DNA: TGTGCCAGCAGCCCCCGACACGAGCGTCAAGAGACCCAGTACTTC
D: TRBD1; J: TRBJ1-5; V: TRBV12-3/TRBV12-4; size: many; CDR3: CASSLDRLGNQPQHF; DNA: TGTGCCAGCAGTTTGGACAGGCTGGGCAATCAGCCCCAGCATTTT
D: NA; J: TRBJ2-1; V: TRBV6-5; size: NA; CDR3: CASSNRADEQFF; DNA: TGTGCCAGCAGTAACAGGGCCGATGAGCAGTTCTTC
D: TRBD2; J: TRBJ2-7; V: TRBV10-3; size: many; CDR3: CAIRDGTIYEQYF; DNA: TGTGCCATCAGGGATGGGACTATCTACGAGCAGTACTTC
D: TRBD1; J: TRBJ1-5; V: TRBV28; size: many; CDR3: CASHRTGAPYSNQPQHF; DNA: TGTGCCAGCCACCGGACAGGGGCCCCATATAGCAATCAGCCCCAGCATTTT
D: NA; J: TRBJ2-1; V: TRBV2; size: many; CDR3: CASIGSTEEQFF; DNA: TGTGCCAGCATCGGATCCACGGAGGAGCAGTTCTTC
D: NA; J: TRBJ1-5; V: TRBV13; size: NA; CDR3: CASSLGGGEYQPQHF; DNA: TGTGCCAGCAGCTTAGGTGGAGGGGAGTATCAGCCCCAGCATTTT
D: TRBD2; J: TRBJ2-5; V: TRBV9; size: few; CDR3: CASSTGTSGRTETQYF; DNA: TGTGCCAGCAGCACCGGGACTAGCGGGAGGACAGAGACCCAGTACTTC
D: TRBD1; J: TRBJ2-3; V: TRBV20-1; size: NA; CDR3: CSANKRDSLRDTQYF; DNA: TGCAGTGCAAACAAACGGGACAGCTTAAGAGATACGCAGTATTTT
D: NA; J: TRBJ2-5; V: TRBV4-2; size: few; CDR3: CASSPVPDAGETQYF; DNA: TGTGCCAGCAGCCCCGTACCCGACGCTGGAGAGACCCAGTACTTC
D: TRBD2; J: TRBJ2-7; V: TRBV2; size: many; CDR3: CASGGPSGAHEQYF; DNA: TGTGCCAGCGGGGGACCTAGCGGGGCCCACGAGCAGTACTTC